A selection of T cell receptor beta chains follows, all from one sample in a study of blood T cell repertoires in COVID-19. Some clones are missing from TCRdb's copy, which holds only in-frame ones; the method was immunoSEQ multiplex PCR. The data show 66,000 or so clones, 80% seen once. The sequenced material came from peripheral blood. The receptors stem from a human donor in a cohort sampled during active COVID-19. The conserved cysteine and the conserved F or W are not part of the CDR3 here.

V gene	CDR3 protein
TRBV5-4	ASSSGGTGVSGNTIY
TRBV4-3	ASSQDGQGTEQY
TRBV6-1	ASSETSGGEQY
TRBV28	ASSRTDRGEAF
TRBV6-2/TRBV6-3	ASSYMASVVIGQY
TRBV6-4	ASSVWREEADTQY
TRBV7-9	ASSLNPIAGGPRNEQF
TRBV6-1	ASSERTPPYEQY
TRBV7-9	ASSLSDTLKQY
TRBV19	ASSLTGSGETQY
TRBV20-1	SASREGDRY
TRBV19	ASSPNRMNTEAF
TRBV2	ASRVGGRQPQH
TRBV27	ASSARGLAGPYEQY
TRBV19	ASRRDSGHHTDTQY